What follows are 20 T cell receptor beta chains derived from one specimen sequenced in a study of blood T cell repertoires in COVID-19. This table comes from immunoSEQ multiplex PCR, and its TCRdb copy is limited to in-frame clones, with some not included. Of some 250,000 clones in the sample, around 87% were seen once. Sequenced sample: peripheral blood. Every receptor here comes from a man aged 55 to 70 who had recovered from COVID-19.

V and J are TRBV24-1 and TRBJ2-2; perhaps TRBD2 as D (5 bases). In germline, CDR1 is KGHDR, CDR2 SFDVKD. Trimming stripped 3 bases from V and 6 bases from J, with 10 bases between. This CDR3 has 14 amino acids. The CDR3 protein is CATSDSGSSGELFF. The CDR3 DNA follows: TGTGCCACCAGTGATAGCGGATCGTCCGGGGAGCTGTTTTTT.

The chain couples TRBV6-6 to TRBJ2-7; TRBD1 agrees at 7 bases. Unmatched junction bases numbered 6, after V lost 7 bases and J lost 3 bases. The V gene's germline CDR1 is MNHNY and CDR2 SVGAGI (reference sequence). This CDR3 has 13 residues. The CDR3 coding sequence is TGTGCCAGCACTCAGACAGGGAGCTACGAGCAGTACTTC. It is translated as CASTQTGSYEQYF.

This chain connects TRBV6-6 to TRBJ1-1; 7 bases align to TRBD1. CDR1 and CDR2 (germline): MNHNY, SVGAGI (reference sequence). The CDR3 length is 13 residues. The trim removed 6 bases at V and 4 bases at J, leaving 5 bases unmatched. The chain's CDR3 is CASREGQTTEAFF. CDR3 bases: TGTGCCAGCAGGGAGGGACAGACCACTGAAGCTTTCTTT.

This chain uses TRBV6-5 with TRBJ2-5; tentative D call: TRBD1 (5 bases). Germline V gene data show CDR1 as MNHEY and CDR2 as SVGAGI. CDR3 size: 12 residues. V dropped 6 bases and J dropped 2 bases, with 7 bases sitting between them. The CDR3 sequence: CASRGRQETQYF. CDR3 bases: TGTGCCAGCAGGGGGCGGCAAGAGACCCAGTACTTC.

The chain uses TRBV6-5 and TRBJ1-5; 9 bases are shared with TRBD1. J was trimmed by 6 bases and V by 4 bases; bases with no gene match: 7. The length of the CDR3 is 15 residues. Germline values: CDR1 MNHEY, CDR2 SVGAGI. This CDR3 reads CASSFSGTGFQPQHF. CDR3 DNA sequence: TGTGCCAGCAGTTTCTCCGGGACAGGGTTTCAGCCCCAGCATTTT.

The chain joins TRBV14 to TRBJ2-1, with 15 bases that match TRBD2. This CDR3 is 17 amino acids long. With V trimmed by 4 bases and J by 9 bases, 10 bases remained unmatched. Germline CDR1 reads SGHDN; CDR2 reads FVKESK. The DNA of the CDR3 is TGTGCCAGCAGCCCGACCCGGACTAGCGGGGGGGTAGGTGAGCAGTTCTTC. It encodes CASSPTRTSGGVGEQFF.

J is TRBJ2-3 and V is TRBV11-2, with a tentative D call TRBD1 (7 bases). The CDR3 totals 15 residues. Germline loops: CDR1 SGHAT, CDR2 FQNNGV. V was pared by 1 base and J by 4 bases, with 12 bases between. The CDR3 DNA is TGTGCCAGCAGCTTAGCCCCCAGGGGGGCAGATACGCAGTATTTT. It translates to CASSLAPRGADTQYF.

The V gene is TRBV6-5, the J gene TRBJ1-1, with unresolved D. This CDR3 region has 12 residues. V was clipped by 4 bases and J by 5 bases, with 8 bases between them. CDR1 MNHEY and CDR2 SVGAGI come from the germline V gene. CDR3 in amino acids: CASSFGWTEAFF. The CDR3 DNA reads as TGTGCCAGCAGTTTCGGTTGGACTGAAGCTTTCTTT.

The rearrangement uses TRBV28 and TRBJ1-5, with D perhaps matching TRBD1 (6 bases). The germline V and J ends were trimmed by 3 bases and 3 bases, with 12 bases remaining between them. From germline, CDR1 is MDHEN and CDR2 SYDVKM. The CDR3 extends over 15 amino acids. CDR3 in amino acids: CASSLLTGSNQPQHF. The CDR3 nucleotides read TGTGCCAGCAGTTTGTTGACAGGTTCCAATCAGCCCCAGCATTTT. Based on the CDR3 plus reference TRBV28 and TRBJ1-5, the full variable domain is DVKVTQSSRYLVKRTGEKVFLECVQDMDHENMFWYRQDPGLGLRLIYFSYDVKMKEKGDIPEGYSVSREKKERFSLILESASTNQTSMYLCASSLLTGSNQPQHFGDGTRLSIL.

V gene TRBV5-1 combines with J gene TRBJ2-1; the match to TRBD2 covers 10 bases. Germline V gene data show CDR1 as SGHRS and CDR2 as YFSETQ. This CDR3 region has 18 residues. V shed 0 bases, J shed 0 bases, and the junction held 6 bases outside the gene matches. CDR3 DNA: TGCGCCAGCAGCTTGGGGCTAGCGGGGGCTTCCTCCTACAATGAGCAGTTCTTC. Translated: CASSLGLAGASSYNEQFF. Full variable domain (remainder filled in from reference TRBV5-1 and TRBJ2-1): KAGVTQTPRYLIKTRGQQVTLSCSPISGHRSVSWYQQTPGQGLQFLFEYFSETQRNKGNFPGRFSGRQFSNSRSEMNVSTLELGDSALYLCASSLGLAGASSYNEQFFGPGTRLTVL.

V is TRBV2 and J is TRBJ1-2; perhaps TRBD1 as D (5 bases). V was pared by 1 base and J by 1 base, with 10 bases between. This CDR3 is 15 amino acids long. CDR1 and CDR2 (germline): SNHLY, FYNNEI. The DNA of the CDR3 is TGTGCCAGCAGTGAAGTCCCCGACAGTAACTATGGCTACACCTTC. Translation gives CASSEVPDSNYGYTF.

The chain is built from TRBV2 and TRBJ2-7, with 13 nucleotides matching TRBD2. After removal of 6 bases from V and 6 bases from J, the junction contained 5 bases not matched to a gene. The germline CDR1 and CDR2 sequences are SNHLY and FYNNEI. The CDR3 has 14 residues. CDR3 loop: CASSGLAGALEQYF. The CDR3 DNA reads TGTGCCAGCAGCGGACTAGCGGGGGCGCTCGAGCAGTACTTC.

V is TRBV19 and J is TRBJ2-7; 7 bases agree with TRBD2. Germline CDR1 reads LNHDA; CDR2 reads SQIVND (reference sequence). Trimming took 5 bases from V and 2 from J; bases not matched to a gene: 12. This CDR3 spans 16 amino acids. The CDR3 region has the DNA TGTGCCAGTAGTGAGCGTTTGTGGGGGGGAGCCTACGAGCAGTACTTC. It encodes CASSERLWGGAYEQYF.

This clone occurred once. This sequence joins TRBV12-5 and TRBJ2-2; D gene uncertain. Trimming stripped 3 bases from V and 0 bases from J, with 17 bases between. Germline-derived CDR1 and CDR2 are LGHNT and FRNRAP. This CDR3 has 18 residues. CDR3 protein: CASGFPHQSITNTGELFF. CDR3 sequence (DNA): TGTGCTAGTGGTTTTCCCCACCAAAGCATTACGAACACCGGGGAGCTGTTTTTT.

This clone appeared once. This chain links TRBV7-9 with TRBJ2-2; D is uncertain. CDR1 and CDR2 from the germline V gene are SEHNR and FQNEAQ (reference sequence). V lost 5 bases and J 1 base, leaving 8 bases between the germline ends. CDR3 size: 14 residues. CDR3: CASSQAMNTGELFF. In nucleotides, the CDR3 is TGTGCCAGCAGCCAGGCAATGAACACCGGGGAGCTGTTTTTT.

The chain is built from TRBV2 and TRBJ1-2; TRBD1 matches 8 bases. The CDR3 is 15 residues long. Germline V gives CDR1 SNHLY, CDR2 FYNNEI. The V gene end was trimmed by 6 bases and the J gene end by 4 bases; junction bases not matched to a gene: 10. The CDR3 nucleotides read TGTGCCAGCAGAGGGACAGGCGGGGGTATCTATGGCTACACCTTC. This gives the protein CASRGTGGGIYGYTF.

The chain recombines TRBV5-1 with TRBJ2-3; 7 nucleotides align to TRBD2. The CDR3 consists of 16 residues. The junction had 6 bases not matched to a gene; V was cut back by 0 bases and J by 2 bases. CDR1 SGHRS and CDR2 YFSETQ come from the germline V gene. The CDR3 reads CASSLESSGATDTQYF. CDR3 DNA: TGCGCCAGCAGCTTGGAGTCTAGCGGTGCCACAGATACGCAGTATTTT.

DNA for the CDR3: TGTGCCTGGCAGGGGAAGAACACAGATACGCAGTATTTT. Translation gives CAWQGKNTDTQYF. The chain combines TRBV30 with TRBJ2-3, with D possibly matching TRBD1 (6 bases). The germline gives CDR1 GTSNPN, CDR2 SVGIG (reference sequence). V was trimmed by 5 bases and J by 2 bases, leaving 11 bases between them. CDR3 size: 13 residues.

The chain couples TRBV9 to TRBJ2-6; 8 bases fit TRBD1. J gave up 4 bases and V 0 bases, and 9 bases lay outside the gene matches. The CDR3 sequence is 18 residues long. Germline V gene data show CDR1 as SGDLS and CDR2 as YYNGEE. The CDR3 DNA is TGTGCCAGCAGCGTAGCCGCAGGGGGCTTCTTAGGGGCCAACGTCCTGACTTTC. As protein: CASSVAAGGFLGANVLTF.

The chain employs TRBV24-1 and TRBJ2-3, with TRBD2 as a possible D gene (6 bases). Trimming removed 2 bases at V and 0 bases at J, with 23 bases between. The CDR3 consists of 20 residues. The V gene's germline CDR1 is KGHDR and CDR2 SFDVKD. Here the CDR3 reads CATSDSFLGRMQTSTDTQYF. The CDR3 DNA follows: TGTGCCACCAGTGATTCATTCCTGGGGAGGATGCAAACTAGCACAGATACGCAGTATTTT.